One and the same sample provided the 2 T cell receptor beta chains below, sequenced in a study of T cell repertoires and Cas9 in healthy adults. Profiled with immunoSEQ multiplex PCR; TCRdb holds only in-frame clones, not every one. The sample lists tens of thousands of clones, under 95% seen once, with about 1.6% in the top ten. What was sequenced was CD4+ effector T cells (CD127+, CD25-, CD137-, CD154-) from PBMCs; culture status not recorded. The receptor source for this set is a human donor in good health.

V is TRBV5-1 and J is TRBJ1-1, with D hard to call. The CDR3 contains 14 residues. V shed 2 bases and J shed 0 bases, with 8 bases lying between them. Germline-derived CDR1 and CDR2 are SGHRS and YFSETQ. The CDR3 DNA follows: TGCGCCAGCAGCTTTCAACAGATGAACACTGAAGCTTTCTTT. It specifies CASSFQQMNTEAFF. Full variable domain (rest looked up from reference TRBV5-1 and TRBJ1-1): KAGVTQTPRYLIKTRGQQVTLSCSPISGHRSVSWYQQTPGQGLQFLFEYFSETQRNKGNFPGRFSGRQFSNSRSEMNVSTLELGDSALYLCASSFQQMNTEAFFGQGTRLTVV.

V usage is TRBV4-2 and J usage is TRBJ1-3; D is uncertain. The CDR3 extends over 14 amino acids. Germline CDR1 and CDR2: LGHNA and YNFKEQ. The V and J ends lost 5 bases and 2 bases respectively, with 10 bases between them. This CDR3 reads CASSLVGTGNTIYF. CDR3 DNA sequence: TGTGCCAGCAGCTTGGTAGGGACTGGAAACACCATATATTTT.